A single sample gave rise to the 3 T cell receptor beta chains below, sequenced in a study of T-cell memory formation after mild COVID-19. In TCRdb, the 5' RACE reads were re-called with MiXCR into one record per CDR3 protein. The table records fewer than 400,000 distinct CDR3 sequences, about 17% of them present only once. Specimen: PBMCs or a T cell subset sorted from them (not recorded which). These receptors were collected from a man between 18 and 35 years old who had mild COVID-19 (a few samples of this study predate the infection). Cell type and time point are not known.

This clonotype was seen repeatedly, ten times or more. This chain connects TRBV18 to TRBJ2-7; the match to TRBD2 covers 10 bases. The CDR3 runs 15 residues. Germline-derived CDR1 and CDR2 are KGHSH and LQKENI. The V segment lost 8 bases and the J segment 3 bases; nucleotides outside the gene matches: 10. CDR3 in amino acids: CASHPSGGEIYEQYF. Written as DNA, the CDR3 is TGTGCCAGCCACCCTAGCGGGGGAGAAATCTACGAGCAGTACTTC.

In its sample, this clonotype was seen many times. The V call is TRBV6-6, the J call TRBJ2-1; D not resolved. Germline CDR1 is MNHNY and CDR2 is SVGAGI (reference sequence). This CDR3 has 15 residues. The V gene lost 7 bases and the J gene lost 8 bases, with 21 bases spanning the gap. The CDR3 region is CASTPTDVELDEQFF. The CDR3 DNA reads as TGTGCCAGCACCCCAACGGACGTTGAGCTTGATGAGCAGTTCTTC.

Ten or more counts support this clonotype. The chain employs TRBV5-5 and TRBJ2-3, with 9 bases that match TRBD1. J lost 4 bases, V lost 9 bases, and 9 bases had no gene match. This CDR3 comprises 14 residues. Germline V gene data show CDR1 as SGHKS and CDR2 as YYEKEE (reference sequence). Written as DNA, the CDR3 is TGTGCCACCGGGACAGGGAATGGCGCAGATACGCAGTATTTT. It specifies CATGTGNGADTQYF.